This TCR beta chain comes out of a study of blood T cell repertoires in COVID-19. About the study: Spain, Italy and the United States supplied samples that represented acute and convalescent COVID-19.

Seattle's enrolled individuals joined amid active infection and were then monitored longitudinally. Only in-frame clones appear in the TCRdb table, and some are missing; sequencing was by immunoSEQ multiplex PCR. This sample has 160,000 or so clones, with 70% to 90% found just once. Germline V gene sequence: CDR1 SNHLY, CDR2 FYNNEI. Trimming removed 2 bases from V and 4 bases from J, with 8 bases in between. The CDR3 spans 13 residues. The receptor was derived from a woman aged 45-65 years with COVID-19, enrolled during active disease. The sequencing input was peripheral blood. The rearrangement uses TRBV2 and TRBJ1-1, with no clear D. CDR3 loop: CASSESLFTEAFF. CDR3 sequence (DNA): TGTGCCAGCAGTGAATCCTTATTCACTGAAGCTTTCTTT.